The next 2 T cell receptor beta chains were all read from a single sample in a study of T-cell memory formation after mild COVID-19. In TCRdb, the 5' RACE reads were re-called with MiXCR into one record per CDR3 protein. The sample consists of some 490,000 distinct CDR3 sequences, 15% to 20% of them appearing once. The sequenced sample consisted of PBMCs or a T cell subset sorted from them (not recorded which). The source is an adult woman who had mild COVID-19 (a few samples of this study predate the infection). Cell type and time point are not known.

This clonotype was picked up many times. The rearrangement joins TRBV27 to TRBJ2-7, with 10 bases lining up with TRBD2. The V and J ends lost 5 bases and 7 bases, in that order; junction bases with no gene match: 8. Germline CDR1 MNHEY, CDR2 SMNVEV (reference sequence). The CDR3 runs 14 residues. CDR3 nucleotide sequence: TGTGCCAGCAGTCCGCTACTAGCGGGGAGGGAGCAGTACTTC. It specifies CASSPLLAGREQYF.

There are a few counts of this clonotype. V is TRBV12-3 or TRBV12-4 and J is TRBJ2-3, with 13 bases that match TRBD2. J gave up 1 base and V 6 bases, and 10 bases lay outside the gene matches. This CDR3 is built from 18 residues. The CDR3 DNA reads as TGTGCCAGCAGCCCGGGACTAGCGGGACGCCCCGGCACAGATACGCAGTATTTT. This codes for CASSPGLAGRPGTDTQYF.